Below, one TCR beta chain is given with its context. This record comes from a study of blood T cell repertoires in COVID-19. Whole-study context: Acute-phase and convalescent COVID-19 samples originated in the United States, Italy and Spain.

Deletions cut 1 base from V and 5 bases from J, with 23 bases between. CDR3 length: 18 residues. Per the germline V gene, CDR1 is LGHNA and CDR2 is YNFKEQ. Source study methods: Nucleated cell number was recorded as an estimate derived from reference gene primer amplification. Data came from immunoSEQ multiplex PCR; TCRdb stores just in-frame clones and leaves some out. Clonal size and the V and J genes are those of that table, whereas D and trimming came from the DNA. The profile shows a few hundred thousand clones, approximately 87% of them singletons. The sequence came from a man aged 60 to 69 with acute or convalescent COVID-19. The chain joins TRBV4-2 to TRBJ2-5; D call uncertain. Sequenced input: peripheral blood. The CDR3 DNA sequence: TGTGCCAGCAGCCAAGCGGGTGTCCGTATAAGCACTTCGGAGACCCAGTACTTC. Protein sequence: CASSQAGVRISTSETQYF.